A single sample gave rise to the 28 T cell receptor beta chains below, sequenced in a study of cytomegalovirus exposure and HLA in healthy donors. The PCR used 60 Vbeta and 13 Jbeta primers. Profiled with immunoSEQ multiplex PCR; TCRdb holds only in-frame clones, not every one. The profile covers roughly 130,000 clones, with 80% appearing a single time and 4% taken by the ten largest. The sample comprised PBMCs. All receptors come from a woman aged 40 to 50 in good health and CMV-seronegative.

The chain joins TRBV28 to TRBJ2-6, with D hard to call. Trimming removed 4 bases from V and 2 bases from J, with 3 bases in between. Germline V gene sequence: CDR1 MDHEN, CDR2 SYDVKM. This CDR3 spans 13 amino acids. Here the CDR3 reads CASSSPGANVLTF. The CDR3 coding sequence is TGTGCCAGCAGTTCTCCTGGGGCCAACGTCCTGACTTTC.

The V gene is TRBV6-6, the J gene TRBJ1-4, with TRBD1 identical over 9 bases. This CDR3 is built from 16 residues. Germline V CDR1 and CDR2: MNHNY, SVGAGI (reference sequence). V lost 8 bases and J lost 5; bases outside the gene matches: 12. The CDR3 DNA reads TGTGCCAGCGGGTCCTCCTGGGACAGGGAGAATGAAAAACTGTTTTTT. Its translation: CASGSSWDRENEKLFF.

This rearrangement joins TRBV11-2 to TRBJ2-2; maybe TRBD1 (5 bases). Trimming removed 0 bases at V and 3 bases at J, with 14 bases between. The CDR3 totals 17 residues. Germline CDR1 and CDR2: SGHAT and FQNNGV. The CDR3, as DNA: TGTGCCAGCAGCTTAGATCATAAGGGGCTCTACACCGGGGAGCTGTTTTTT. It codes for CASSLDHKGLYTGELFF.

This chain uses TRBV19 with TRBJ2-5; 7 bases agree with TRBD1. V was pared by 11 bases and J by 2 bases, with 8 bases of the junction left unmatched. This CDR3 is built from 13 residues. Germline V gives CDR1 LNHDA, CDR2 SQIVND (reference sequence). The CDR3 region is CACAGTVQETQYF. CDR3 in DNA: TGTGCCTGCGCCGGGACAGTACAAGAGACCCAGTACTTC.

The V and J genes are TRBV28 and TRBJ1-3; 12 positions agree with TRBD1. The CDR3 sequence is 18 residues long. The V gene's germline CDR1 is MDHEN and CDR2 SYDVKM. The J segment lost 2 bases and the V segment lost 4 bases, leaving 9 bases of the junction unmatched. The CDR3 bases are TGTGCCAGCAGTTCACCCCCCGGGACAGGGGGCACTGGAAACACCATATATTTT. It codes for CASSSPPGTGGTGNTIYF.

The chain combines TRBV4-3 with TRBJ2-3, with TRBD1 matching 7 bases. CDR3 length equals 16 residues. After removal of 1 base from V and 1 base from J, the junction contained 5 bases not matched to a gene. Germline lookup yields CDR1 LGHNA and CDR2 YSLEER. The CDR3 nucleotides are TGCGCCAGCAGCCAAGGAACAGGGGTGGGCACAGATACGCAGTATTTT. Translated: CASSQGTGVGTDTQYF.

V is TRBV11-1 and J is TRBJ2-5; no clear D. Germline values: CDR1 SGHAT, CDR2 FQDESV (reference sequence). The CDR3 length is 13 residues. The V end was cut by 1 base, the J end by 1 base, with 4 bases between. DNA of the CDR3: TGTGCCAGCAGCTTAGTGGCCCAAGAGACCCAGTACTTC. Its translation is CASSLVAQETQYF.

The chain is built from TRBV28 and TRBJ1-2; D remains ambiguous. Trimming left V 2 bases short and J 4 bases short, with 8 bases between. The CDR3 is 13 residues long. In germline, CDR1 is MDHEN, CDR2 SYDVKM. The CDR3 loop reads CASSLGRSYGYTF. CDR3 bases: TGTGCCAGCAGTTTAGGCAGGTCCTATGGCTACACCTTC.

V usage is TRBV4-1 and J usage is TRBJ2-4; 11 nucleotides line up with TRBD2. The CDR3 is made up of 17 amino acids. V lost 2 bases to trimming and J lost 3 bases; unmatched junction nucleotides: 6. Germline CDR1 and CDR2: MGHRA and YSYEKL. The CDR3 nucleotides are TGCGCCAGCAGCCAACCACTAGCGGGAGAGGTCAAAAACATTCAGTACTTC. This codes for CASSQPLAGEVKNIQYF.

This sequence joins TRBV5-1 and TRBJ1-1; D gene uncertain. Germline V gene data show CDR1 as SGHRS and CDR2 as YFSETQ. The CDR3 has 13 residues. Trimming cost V 0 bases and J 1 base, with 4 bases left between them. CDR3 bases: TGCGCCAGCAGCTTGGCAGGGAACACTGAAGCTTTCTTT. Amino acid sequence: CASSLAGNTEAFF.

A few counts support this clone. The rearrangement links TRBV5-1 to TRBJ2-6; 7 bases map to TRBD1. The V gene's germline CDR1 is SGHRS and CDR2 YFSETQ. Trimming cost V 4 bases and J 3 bases; bases outside gene matches: 7. The CDR3 has 16 residues. The CDR3 loop reads CASSAMTGFGANVLTF. CDR3 DNA sequence: TGCGCCAGCAGCGCCATGACAGGGTTTGGGGCCAACGTCCTGACTTTC.

Of note for this clone: Other DNA variants within this sample encode the same CDR3. The V call is TRBV19, the J call TRBJ1-4; the D gene is possibly TRBD1 (6 bases). The CDR3 consists of 13 residues. The germline V and J ends were trimmed by 4 bases and 5 bases, with 8 bases remaining between them. Germline loops: CDR1 LNHDA, CDR2 SQIVND (reference sequence). CDR3 sequence (DNA): TGTGCCAGTAGTACTCAGGGGAATGAAAAACTGTTTTTT. Translating it yields CASSTQGNEKLFF.

V and J are TRBV5-1 and TRBJ2-2; TRBD2 agrees at 12 bases. V shed 4 bases, J shed 2 bases, and the junction held 3 bases outside the gene matches. CDR3 size: 16 residues. Germline-derived CDR1 and CDR2 are SGHRS and YFSETQ. The DNA for the CDR3 is TGCGCCAGCAGCCCGGGACTAGCGGGTAACACCGGGGAGCTGTTTTTT. This encodes CASSPGLAGNTGELFF.

The chain has TRBV4-2 and TRBJ2-5; 11 positions match TRBD2. In germline, CDR1 is LGHNA, CDR2 YNFKEQ. This CDR3 is built from 18 residues. The ends lost 0 bases at V and 2 bases at J; junction bases unmatched: 8. The CDR3 is CASSQDGLTSGGQETQYF. The DNA for the CDR3 is TGTGCCAGCAGCCAAGATGGTTTAACTAGCGGGGGACAAGAGACCCAGTACTTC.

The V call is TRBV27, the J call TRBJ1-2; D is unresolved. The CDR3 is made up of 13 amino acids. Per the germline V gene, CDR1 is MNHEY and CDR2 is SMNVEV (reference sequence). V was shortened by 8 bases and J by 4 bases, with 14 bases between the two germline ends. In DNA form, the CDR3 reads TGTGCCAGCCGCTCCACCGGAGCCTATGGCTACACCTTC. This codes for CASRSTGAYGYTF.

The chain uses TRBV7-2 and TRBJ1-1, with D tentatively TRBD1 (5 bases). V lost 0 bases, J lost 4 bases, and 12 bases lay in between. The CDR3 extends over 15 amino acids. The germline gives CDR1 SGHTA, CDR2 FQGNSA. The CDR3 DNA sequence: TGTGCCAGCAGCTTAGCGCGGGGGGGAAGCACTGAAGCTTTCTTT. This translates into CASSLARGGSTEAFF.

This clone appeared once. The chain employs TRBV5-1 and TRBJ1-2, with TRBD1 identical over 7 bases. The germline gives CDR1 SGHRS, CDR2 YFSETQ. V shed 3 bases, J shed 8 bases, and the junction held 4 bases outside the gene matches. The CDR3 is made up of 12 amino acids. The CDR3 is CASSWGTAGYTF. The CDR3 DNA is TGCGCCAGCAGCTGGGGGACAGCCGGCTACACCTTC.

V is TRBV6-1 and J is TRBJ1-1; 7 nucleotides line up with TRBD1. Trimming removed 4 bases from V and 3 bases from J; junction bases left unmatched: 2. CDR3 length equals 13 residues. Germline V gene lookup returns CDR1 MNHNS and CDR2 SASEGT. CDR3 sequence (DNA): TGTGCCAGCAGTGCCAGGGGGGACACTGAAGCTTTCTTT. It encodes CASSARGDTEAFF.

This clone occurred a few times. Within the sample, other DNA sequences also encode this same CDR3. The V gene is TRBV9, the J gene TRBJ2-1; TRBD2 agrees at 7 bases. The germline gives CDR1 SGDLS, CDR2 YYNGEE. Trimming took 0 bases from V and 7 from J; bases not matched to a gene: 7. The CDR3 covers 15 residues. The CDR3 region is CASSVGGRAGNEQFF. In nucleotides, the CDR3 is TGTGCCAGCAGCGTAGGCGGGAGAGCGGGAAATGAGCAGTTCTTC. The full variable domain, completed using reference TRBV9 and TRBJ2-1, is DSGVTQTPKHLITATGQRVTLRCSPRSGDLSVYWYQQSLDQGLQFLIQYYNGEERAKGNILERFSAQQFPDLHSELNLSSLELGDSALYFCASSVGGRAGNEQFFGPGTRLTVL.

CDR3 coding DNA: TGTGCCAGCAGTGTAGACCAGGGGGAGGATCAGCCCCAGCATTTT. It yields the protein CASSVDQGEDQPQHF. The chain employs TRBV27 and TRBJ1-5, with 7 bases matching TRBD1. The germline gives CDR1 MNHEY, CDR2 SMNVEV (reference sequence). Trimming removed 5 bases from V and 5 bases from J; junction bases left unmatched: 9. The CDR3 consists of 15 residues.

The V gene is TRBV14, the J gene TRBJ1-5; D is ambiguous. Germline V gene lookup returns CDR1 SGHDN and CDR2 FVKESK. V was pared by 1 base and J by 2 bases, with 9 bases between. CDR3 length: 15 residues. The CDR3 DNA reads as TGTGCCAGCAGCCAAGGCAACGGTGGCAATCAGCCCCAGCATTTT. Its translation is CASSQGNGGNQPQHF.

This chain uses TRBV5-1 with TRBJ1-6; 9 positions match TRBD1. This CDR3 spans 14 amino acids. V shed 4 bases and J 8 bases; nucleotides not matched to a gene: 4. Germline CDR1 and CDR2: SGHRS and YFSETQ. As DNA, the CDR3 is TGCGCCAGCAGCAAGGACAGGGGTTATTCACCCCTCCACTTT. Translated, it gives CASSKDRGYSPLHF.

The rearrangement links TRBV19 to TRBJ1-5; D unclear. Germline loops: CDR1 LNHDA, CDR2 SQIVND (reference sequence). The V gene lost 4 bases and the J gene lost 5 bases, with 9 bases spanning the gap. The CDR3 loop spans 13 amino acids. The CDR3 coding sequence is TGTGCCAGTAGTAGTGTAGAGGATCAGCCCCAGCATTTT. It is translated as CASSSVEDQPQHF.

A remark on this clone: One end of the junction varies from germline; a read error may be responsible. The rearrangement links TRBV2 to TRBJ1-2; 8 bases agree with TRBD1. CDR3 length equals 15 residues. Germline loops: CDR1 SNHLY, CDR2 FYNNEI. CDR3 sequence: CSSSEVRTGLYGYTF. The CDR3 DNA follows: TGTTCCAGCAGTGAAGTGAGGACAGGGTTGTATGGCTACACCTTC.

This chain connects TRBV19 to TRBJ2-6; D is unresolved. The CDR3 length is 15 residues. The germline CDR1 and CDR2 sequences are LNHDA and SQIVND (reference sequence). The germline V and J ends were trimmed by 2 bases and 0 bases, with 5 bases remaining between them. The CDR3 nucleotides are TGTGCCAGTAGTATATCGCGCTCTGGGGCCAACGTCCTGACTTTC. It translates to CASSISRSGANVLTF. Supplemented by reference TRBV19 and TRBJ2-6, the full variable domain reads DGGITQSPKYLFRKEGQNVTLSCEQNLNHDAMYWYRQDPGQGLRLIYYSQIVNDFQKGDIAEGYSVSREKKESFPLTVTSAQKNPTAFYLCASSISRSGANVLTFGAGSRLTVL.

This chain joins TRBV4-1 and TRBJ1-6; D is unresolved. CDR3 size: 15 residues. From germline, CDR1 is MGHRA and CDR2 YSYEKL. The ends were cut back, 0 bases at V and 7 bases at J, with 10 bases in the middle. The CDR3 is CASSQDSSGNSPLHF. In DNA form, the CDR3 reads TGCGCCAGCAGCCAAGATTCCAGCGGGAATTCACCCCTCCACTTT.

This clone is a singleton in its sample. The chain employs TRBV6-6 and TRBJ2-7; TRBD2 is a possible D gene (6 bases). The CDR3 loop spans 12 amino acids. Between the trimmed V and J ends, which lost 7 bases and 2 bases, there was a span of 9 bases. Germline assignment: CDR1 MNHNY and CDR2 SVGAGI (reference sequence). DNA of the CDR3: TGTGCCAGCACAACGGGGGCCTACGAGCAGTACTTC. Amino acid sequence: CASTTGAYEQYF.

The rearrangement joins TRBV13 to TRBJ1-4, with TRBD1 as a possible D gene (6 bases). Trimming took 5 bases from V and 10 from J, leaving 17 bases between them. The CDR3 contains 14 residues. The germline CDR1 and CDR2 sequences are PRHDT and FYEKMQ (reference sequence). The CDR3 sequence is CASSLGEGVRKLFF. CDR3 bases: TGTGCCAGCAGCCTCGGGGAGGGGGTAAGAAAACTGTTTTTT.